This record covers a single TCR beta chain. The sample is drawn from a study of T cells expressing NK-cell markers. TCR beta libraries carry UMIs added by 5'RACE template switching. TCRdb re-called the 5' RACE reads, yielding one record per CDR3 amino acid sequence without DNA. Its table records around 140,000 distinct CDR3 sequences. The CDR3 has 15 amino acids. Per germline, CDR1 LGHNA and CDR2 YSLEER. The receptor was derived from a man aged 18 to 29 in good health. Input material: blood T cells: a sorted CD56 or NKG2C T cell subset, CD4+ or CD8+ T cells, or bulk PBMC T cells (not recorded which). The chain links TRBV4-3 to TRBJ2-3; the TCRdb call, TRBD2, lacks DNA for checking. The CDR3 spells CASGRGSTGRDTQYF.